This is a list of T cell receptor beta chains from one sample in a study of control samples from healthy donors and cancer patients. Here immunoSEQ multiplex PCR was the method, and the copy in TCRdb shows in-frame clones only, minus some. The data contain tens of thousands of clones, 88% of them singletons. Sequencing was done on a sample of blood. These receptors were obtained from a woman in her 70s in good health. CDR3s include the opening cysteine and the closing phenylalanine or tryptophan. Fields, in order: V gene, D gene, clone size, J gene, CDR3 protein, CDR3 DNA. The D gene is left open where the match is weak. Size tells how often a clone was seen (once, few, many) or the class of an expanded clone, and some rows leave it out.

>TRBV5-1|-|-|TRBJ1-3
CASRDLQGNTIYF
TGCGCCAGCAGGGATCTCCAAGGAAACACCATATATTTT
>TRBV7-9|-|-|TRBJ1-1
CASSLSGRNTEAFF
TGTGCCAGCAGCTTGTCAGGACGTAACACTGAAGCTTTCTTT
>TRBV27|-|once|TRBJ1-1
CASSRSGWNTEAFF
TGTGCCAGCAGTAGGTCGGGGTGGAACACTGAAGCTTTCTTT
>TRBV28|-|-|TRBJ2-7
CASLNPGGHEQYF
TGTGCCAGCCTGAACCCAGGGGGGCACGAGCAGTACTTC
>TRBV6-2/TRBV6-3|-|-|TRBJ1-5
CASSYSITQPQHF
TGTGCCAGCAGTTACTCGATCACTCAGCCCCAGCATTTT
>TRBV6-5|-|-|TRBJ1-3
CASSYSDRFTNTIYF
TGTGCCAGCAGTTACTCTGACAGGTTTACGAACACCATATATTTT
>TRBV6-5|TRBD1|-|TRBJ1-6
CASSYAGTGDNSPLHF
TGTGCCAGCAGTTACGCCGGGACAGGGGATAATTCACCCCTCCACTTT
>TRBV3-1/TRBV3-2|-|-|TRBJ2-2
CATLSRGNTGELFF
TGTGCCACCCTCAGCCGGGGGAACACCGGGGAGCTGTTTTTT
>TRBV6-5|-|-|TRBJ1-2
CASSRWTQSGGYTF
TGTGCCAGCAGTAGATGGACGCAGTCAGGAGGCTACACCTTC
>TRBV6-5|-|-|TRBJ1-6
CASSYYGAPLHF
TGTGCCAGCAGTTACTACGGGGCACCCCTCCACTTT
>TRBV9|-|-|TRBJ2-7
CASSAGQGLSYEQYF
TGTGCCAGCAGCGCAGGACAGGGACTATCATACGAGCAGTACTTC
>TRBV29-1|TRBD1|-|TRBJ2-7
CSVSWTGGYEQYF
TGCAGCGTTTCCTGGACAGGGGGGTACGAGCAGTACTTC
>TRBV10-2|TRBD1|-|TRBJ1-1
CASTPTGGEAFF
TGCGCCAGCACTCCGACAGGGGGGGAAGCTTTCTTT
>TRBV24-1|TRBD1|-|TRBJ2-1
CATSDPSGAGGNEQFF
TGTGCCACCAGTGACCCCTCAGGGGCAGGGGGTAATGAGCAGTTCTTC
>TRBV28|-|-|TRBJ1-2
CASSAGSYNPNYGYTF
TGTGCCAGCAGTGCCGGGTCCTATAATCCTAACTATGGCTACACCTTC
>TRBV18|TRBD1|-|TRBJ1-6
CASSPQTGTNSPLHF
TGTGCCAGCTCACCGCAGACAGGGACTAATTCACCCCTCCACTTT
>TRBV3-1/TRBV3-2|-|-|TRBJ2-3
CASSGRDSLTDTQYF
TGTGCCAGCAGCGGGCGGGACTCCCTCACAGATACGCAGTATTTT
>TRBV24-1|-|-|TRBJ1-2
CATSDWDATNYGYTF
TGTGCCACCAGTGATTGGGACGCGACTAACTATGGCTACACCTTC
>TRBV2|-|-|TRBJ1-5
CASSEALPGVGTRSNQPQHF
TGTGCCAGCAGTGAAGCGCTGCCCGGCGTAGGCACCCGTAGCAATCAGCCCCAGCATTTT
>TRBV2|-|-|TRBJ1-2
CASSEEEGSYGYTF
TGTGCCAGCAGTGAAGAAGAGGGCAGCTATGGCTACACCTTC
>TRBV7-9|TRBD2|-|TRBJ2-7
CASSPSGFSYEQYF
TGTGCCAGCAGCCCTAGCGGATTCTCCTACGAGCAGTACTTC
>TRBV14|-|-|TRBJ1-2
CASSRGQTYGYTF
TGTGCCAGCAGTCGAGGACAGACTTATGGCTACACCTTC
>TRBV7-7|-|-|TRBJ1-1
CASSLREGTEAFF
TGTGCTAGCAGCTTACGGGAGGGCACTGAAGCTTTCTTT
>TRBV20-1|TRBD2|-|TRBJ2-1
CSASRDSGINEQFF
TGCAGTGCTAGTAGGGATAGCGGGATAAATGAGCAGTTCTTC
>TRBV30|-|-|TRBJ1-5
CAWSVTVKGDQPQHF
TGTGCCTGGAGTGTTACGGTTAAGGGGGATCAGCCCCAGCATTTT
>TRBV27|-|-|TRBJ2-7
CASSTRGQSLSYEQYF
TGTGCCAGCAGTACGCGAGGACAGTCCCTCTCCTACGAGCAGTACTTC
>TRBV13|-|-|TRBJ1-3
CASSGGPSGNTIYF
TGTGCCAGCAGCGGGGGCCCTTCTGGAAACACCATATATTTT
>TRBV5-1|-|-|TRBJ1-4
CASSLVSAGPPNEKLFF
TGCGCCAGCAGCTTGGTTTCCGCGGGGCCACCTAATGAAAAACTGTTTTTT
>TRBV20-1|-|-|TRBJ2-7
CSASSVGASYEQYF
TGCAGTGCTAGTTCGGTCGGGGCCTCCTACGAGCAGTACTTC
>TRBV2|-|few|TRBJ1-5
CASSEMGNQPQHF
TGTGCCAGCAGTGAAATGGGCAATCAGCCCCAGCATTTT
>TRBV28|-|-|TRBJ1-4
CASSVALGGSYEKLFF
TGTGCCAGCAGTGTAGCCCTTGGGGGCTCTTATGAAAAACTGTTTTTT
>TRBV7-3|-|-|TRBJ2-3
CVSSLGRWAADTQYF
TGTGTCAGCAGCTTAGGGCGGTGGGCGGCAGATACGCAGTATTTT
>TRBV4-1|-|few|TRBJ1-2
CASSQGSSGTSAAGYTF
TGCGCCAGCAGCCAAGGGAGCAGTGGCACCTCGGCGGCTGGCTACACCTTC
>TRBV19|-|-|TRBJ1-3
CASSPGTLANTIYF
TGTGCCAGTAGTCCGGGGACACTAGCCAACACCATATATTTT
>TRBV5-1|TRBD1|once|TRBJ1-2
CASSPPGQGYGYTF
TGCGCCAGCAGCCCTCCCGGACAGGGCTATGGCTACACCTTC
>TRBV25-1|-|-|TRBJ1-2
CASSGTGGADYGYTF
TGTGCCAGCAGTGGGACGGGGGGCGCAGACTATGGCTACACCTTC
>TRBV5-1|TRBD1|-|TRBJ2-1
CASSSGQAFSSSYNEQFF
TGCGCCAGCAGCTCGGGACAGGCCTTTTCTAGCTCCTACAATGAGCAGTTCTTC
>TRBV6-4|-|-|TRBJ2-2
CASSSQAGTNTGELFF
TGTGCCAGCAGCAGTCAGGCGGGGACGAACACCGGGGAGCTGTTTTTT
>TRBV6-4|-|-|TRBJ1-5
CASSEQGNQPQHF
TGTGCCAGCAGTGAACAGGGTAATCAGCCCCAGCATTTT
>TRBV6-5|-|-|TRBJ1-6
CASSQGNSPLHF
TGTGCCAGCAGTCAGGGGAATTCACCCCTCCACTTT
>TRBV18|TRBD1|-|TRBJ2-2
CASSPERQGNTGELFF
TGTGCCAGCTCACCAGAGCGACAGGGGAATACCGGGGAGCTGTTTTTT